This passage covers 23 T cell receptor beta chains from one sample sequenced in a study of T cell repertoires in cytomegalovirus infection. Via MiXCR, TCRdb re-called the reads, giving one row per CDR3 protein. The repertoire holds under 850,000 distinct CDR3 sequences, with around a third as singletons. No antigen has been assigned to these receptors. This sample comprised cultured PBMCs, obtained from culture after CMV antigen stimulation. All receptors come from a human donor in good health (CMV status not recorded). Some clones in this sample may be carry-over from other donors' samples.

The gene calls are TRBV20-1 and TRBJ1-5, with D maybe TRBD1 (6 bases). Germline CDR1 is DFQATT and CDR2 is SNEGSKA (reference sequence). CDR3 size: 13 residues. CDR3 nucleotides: TGCAGCGCCTTACAGGGAAGCAATCAGCCCCAGCATTTT. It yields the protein CSALQGSNQPQHF.

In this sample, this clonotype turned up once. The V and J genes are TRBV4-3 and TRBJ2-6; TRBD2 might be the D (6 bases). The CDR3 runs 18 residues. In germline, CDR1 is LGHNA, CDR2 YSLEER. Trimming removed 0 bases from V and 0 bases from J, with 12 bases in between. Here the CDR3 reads CASSQDSGSFSGANVLTF. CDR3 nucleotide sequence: TGCGCCAGCAGCCAAGATAGCGGTTCGTTCTCTGGGGCCAACGTCCTGACTTTC.

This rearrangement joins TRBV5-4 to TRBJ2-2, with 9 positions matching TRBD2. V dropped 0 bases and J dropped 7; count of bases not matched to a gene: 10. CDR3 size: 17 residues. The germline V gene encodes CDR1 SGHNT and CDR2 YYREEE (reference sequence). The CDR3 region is CASSLGLGGRAGGELFF. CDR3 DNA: TGTGCCAGCAGCTTGGGATTGGGCGGGAGGGCCGGCGGGGAGCTGTTTTTT.

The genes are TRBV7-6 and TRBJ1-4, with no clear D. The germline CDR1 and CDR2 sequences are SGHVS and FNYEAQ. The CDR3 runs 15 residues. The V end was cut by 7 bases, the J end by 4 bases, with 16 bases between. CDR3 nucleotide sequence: TGTGCCAGCACCGACCCGAAGGAAATTAATGAAAAACTGTTTTTT. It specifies CASTDPKEINEKLFF.

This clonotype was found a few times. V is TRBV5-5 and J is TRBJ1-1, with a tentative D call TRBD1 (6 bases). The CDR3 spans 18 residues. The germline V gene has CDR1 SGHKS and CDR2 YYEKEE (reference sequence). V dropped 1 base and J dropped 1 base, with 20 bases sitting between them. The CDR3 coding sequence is TGTGCCAGCAGCTTGCGGAACAGGGTCTTTAATACGAACACTGAAGCTTTCTTT. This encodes CASSLRNRVFNTNTEAFF.

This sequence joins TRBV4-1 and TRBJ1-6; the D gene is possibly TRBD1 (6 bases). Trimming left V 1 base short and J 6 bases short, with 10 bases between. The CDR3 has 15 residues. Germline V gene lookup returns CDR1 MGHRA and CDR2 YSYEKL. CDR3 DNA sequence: TGCGCCAGCAGCCAAGCCGCAGGGGCTAATTCACCCCTCCACTTT. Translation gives CASSQAAGANSPLHF.

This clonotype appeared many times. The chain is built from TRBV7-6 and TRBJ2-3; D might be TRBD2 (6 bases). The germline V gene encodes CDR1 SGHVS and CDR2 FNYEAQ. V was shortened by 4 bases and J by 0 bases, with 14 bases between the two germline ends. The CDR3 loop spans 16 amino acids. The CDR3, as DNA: TGTGCCAGCAGCTCACCCTCGGGGGTGAGCACAGATACGCAGTATTTT. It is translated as CASSSPSGVSTDTQYF.

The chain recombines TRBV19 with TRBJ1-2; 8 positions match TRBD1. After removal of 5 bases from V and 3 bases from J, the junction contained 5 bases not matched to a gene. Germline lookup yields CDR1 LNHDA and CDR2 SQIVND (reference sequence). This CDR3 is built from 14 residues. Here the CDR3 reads CASSFSQGDYGYTF. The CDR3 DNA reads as TGTGCCAGTAGTTTCTCACAGGGGGACTATGGCTACACCTTC.

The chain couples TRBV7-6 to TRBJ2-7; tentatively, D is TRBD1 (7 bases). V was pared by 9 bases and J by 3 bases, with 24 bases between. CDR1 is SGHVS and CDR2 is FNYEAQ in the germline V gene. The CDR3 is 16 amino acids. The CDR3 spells CASFGGSGQGGYEQYF. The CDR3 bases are TGTGCCAGTTTCGGTGGGAGTGGGCAGGGGGGCTACGAGCAGTACTTC.

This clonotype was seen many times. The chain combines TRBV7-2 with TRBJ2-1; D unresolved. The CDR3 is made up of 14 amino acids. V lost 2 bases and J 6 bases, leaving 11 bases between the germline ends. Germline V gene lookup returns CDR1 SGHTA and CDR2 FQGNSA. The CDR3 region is CASSLFGRTNEQFF. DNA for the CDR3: TGTGCCAGCAGCTTATTTGGCAGGACCAATGAGCAGTTCTTC.

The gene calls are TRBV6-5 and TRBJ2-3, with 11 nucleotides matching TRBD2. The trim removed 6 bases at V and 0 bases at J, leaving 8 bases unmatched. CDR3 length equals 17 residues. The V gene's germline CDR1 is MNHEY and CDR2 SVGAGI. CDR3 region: CASSPLTSGGSTDTQYF. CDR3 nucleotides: TGTGCCAGCAGCCCCCTCACTAGCGGGGGTAGCACAGATACGCAGTATTTT.

The CDR3 bases are TGCGCCAGCAGGGGAGGTCCGGAGAGACAAGAGACCCAGTACTTC. It codes for CASRGGPERQETQYF. The chain is built from TRBV5-1 and TRBJ2-5, with D perhaps TRBD2 (6 bases). Germline assignment: CDR1 SGHRS and CDR2 YFSETQ. The CDR3 loop spans 15 amino acids. The germline V and J ends were trimmed by 5 bases and 2 bases, with 16 bases remaining between them.

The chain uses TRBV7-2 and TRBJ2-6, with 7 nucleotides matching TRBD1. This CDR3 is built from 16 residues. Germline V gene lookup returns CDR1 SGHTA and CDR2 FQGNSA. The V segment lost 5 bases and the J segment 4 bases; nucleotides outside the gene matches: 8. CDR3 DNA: TGTGCCAGCAGCCTCGATCCGGGACAGGGGGCCAACGTCCTGACTTTC. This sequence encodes CASSLDPGQGANVLTF.

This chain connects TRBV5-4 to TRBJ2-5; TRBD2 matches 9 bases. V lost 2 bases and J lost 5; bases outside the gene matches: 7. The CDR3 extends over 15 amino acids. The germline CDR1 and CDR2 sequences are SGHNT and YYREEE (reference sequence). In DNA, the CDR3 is TGTGCCAGCAGCTTTGGACTAGCGTGGATGGAGACCCAGTACTTC. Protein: CASSFGLAWMETQYF.

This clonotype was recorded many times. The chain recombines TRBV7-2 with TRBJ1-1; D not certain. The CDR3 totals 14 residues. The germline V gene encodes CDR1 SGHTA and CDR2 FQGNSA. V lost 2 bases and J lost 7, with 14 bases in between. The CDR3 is CASSLQLQQSEAFF. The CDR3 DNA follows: TGTGCCAGCAGCTTACAACTACAGCAAAGTGAAGCTTTCTTT.

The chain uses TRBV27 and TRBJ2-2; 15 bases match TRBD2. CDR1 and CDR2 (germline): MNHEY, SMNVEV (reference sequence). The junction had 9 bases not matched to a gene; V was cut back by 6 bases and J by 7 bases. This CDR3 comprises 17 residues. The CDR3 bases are TGTGCCAGCAGCCGGACTAGCGGGAGGGCCAGGGTCGGGGAGCTGTTTTTT. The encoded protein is CASSRTSGRARVGELFF.

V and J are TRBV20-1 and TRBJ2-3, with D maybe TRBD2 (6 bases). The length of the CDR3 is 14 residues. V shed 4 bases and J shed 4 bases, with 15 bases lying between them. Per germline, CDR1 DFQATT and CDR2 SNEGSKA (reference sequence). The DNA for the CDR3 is TGCAGTGCTACTGGACTGTCGGGGGCAGATACGCAGTATTTT. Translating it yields CSATGLSGADTQYF.

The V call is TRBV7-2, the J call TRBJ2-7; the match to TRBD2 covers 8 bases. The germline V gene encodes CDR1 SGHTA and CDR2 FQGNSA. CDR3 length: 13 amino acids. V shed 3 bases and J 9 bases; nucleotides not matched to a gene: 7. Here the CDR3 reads CASSLGTSRPQYF. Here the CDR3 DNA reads TGTGCCAGCAGCTTGGGGACTAGTCGGCCGCAGTACTTC.

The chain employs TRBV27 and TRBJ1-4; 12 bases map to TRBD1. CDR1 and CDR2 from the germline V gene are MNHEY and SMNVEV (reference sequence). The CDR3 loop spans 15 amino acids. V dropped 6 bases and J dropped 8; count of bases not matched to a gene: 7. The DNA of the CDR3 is TGTGCCAGCAGGTTCGGGACAGGGGGCCGGGAAAAACTGTTTTTT. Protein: CASRFGTGGREKLFF.

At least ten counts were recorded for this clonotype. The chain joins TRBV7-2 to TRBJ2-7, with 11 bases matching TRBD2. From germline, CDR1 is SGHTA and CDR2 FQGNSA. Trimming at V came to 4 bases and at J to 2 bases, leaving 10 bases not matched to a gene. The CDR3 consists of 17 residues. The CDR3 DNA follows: TGTGCCAGCAGCTCTCCGGGACTAGCGGAGACACCCTACGAGCAGTACTTC. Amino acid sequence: CASSSPGLAETPYEQYF.

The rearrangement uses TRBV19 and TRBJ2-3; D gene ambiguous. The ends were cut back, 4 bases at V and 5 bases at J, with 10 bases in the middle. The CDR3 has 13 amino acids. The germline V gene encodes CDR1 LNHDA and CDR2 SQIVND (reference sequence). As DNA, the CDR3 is TGTGCCAGTAGTACAGCAACCTTAGATACGCAGTATTTT. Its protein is CASSTATLDTQYF. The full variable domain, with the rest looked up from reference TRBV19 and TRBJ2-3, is DGGITQSPKYLFRKEGQNVTLSCEQNLNHDAMYWYRQDPGQGLRLIYYSQIVNDFQKGDIAEGYSVSREKKESFPLTVTSAQKNPTAFYLCASSTATLDTQYFGPGTRLTVL.

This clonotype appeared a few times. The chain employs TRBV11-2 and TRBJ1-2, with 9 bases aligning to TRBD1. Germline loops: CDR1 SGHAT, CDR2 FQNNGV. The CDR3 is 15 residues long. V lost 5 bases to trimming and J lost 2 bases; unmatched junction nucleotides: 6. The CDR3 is CASSLSGTGNYGYTF. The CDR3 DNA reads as TGTGCCAGCAGCCTCTCCGGGACAGGGAACTATGGCTACACCTTC.

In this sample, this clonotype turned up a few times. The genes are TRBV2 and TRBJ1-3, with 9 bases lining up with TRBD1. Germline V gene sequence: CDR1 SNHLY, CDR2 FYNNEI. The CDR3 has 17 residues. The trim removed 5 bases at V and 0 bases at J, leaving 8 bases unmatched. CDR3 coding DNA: TGTGCCAGCAGTCTTACAGGGGGCCTTGACTCTGGAAACACCATATATTTT. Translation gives CASSLTGGLDSGNTIYF.